This T cell receptor beta chain was identified in a study of OX40 agonist ivuxolimab in advanced cancers. Assay: immunoSEQ multiplex PCR; the TCRdb copy retains only in-frame clones and omits some. The repertoire holds tens of thousands of clones, with roughly nine tenths as singletons. J was trimmed by 3 bases and V by 2 bases; bases with no gene match: 5. CDR1 and CDR2 from the germline V gene are MNHNY and SVGAGI (reference sequence). There are 16 residues in the CDR3. This chain links TRBV6-6 with TRBJ2-2; 8 bases align to TRBD2. The sequence was obtained from an adult with an advanced solid tumor such as melanoma, head and neck, liver or kidney cancer. Source: CD4+ or CD8+ T cells sorted from blood, taken in a trial of the OX40 agonist ivuxolimab. CDR3 DNA sequence: TGTGCCAGCAGTTACCCCCGGGGGGGCTACACCGGGGAGCTGTTTTTT. Encoded protein: CASSYPRGGYTGELFF.